Listed here is a single T cell receptor beta chain. Its specificity is unknown. The sample is drawn from a study of spatial heterogeneity in lung cancer. For the study at large: Detected beta-chain sequences consistently exceeded alpha-chain sequences.

Findings and limits, study-wide: Ubiquitous expanded tumor TCRs surfaced in blood more at resection than they did at follow-up.

Every cDNA TCR molecule received its own unique molecular identifier. TCRdb re-analysed the 5' RACE reads in MiXCR, keeping a single row per CDR3 protein. The data show tens of thousands of distinct CDR3 sequences, around 10% seen once. Time point of the sample: sample taken at primary tumor resection. Unsorted tumor, nontumor lung tissue or cryopreserved PBMC supplied the whole RNA. Germline CDR1 SGHTA, CDR2 FQGNSA. The V segment lost 5 bases and the J segment 7 bases; nucleotides outside the gene matches: 7. This CDR3 comprises 13 residues. Sequenced material: PBMCs, taken at surgery. This TCR came from a male donor with early-stage non-small cell lung cancer. The gene calls are TRBV7-2 and TRBJ2-5; 7 bases fit TRBD2. This CDR3 is CASSPGLVRTQYF. CDR3 bases: TGTGCCAGCAGCCCAGGACTAGTCCGGACCCAGTACTTC.